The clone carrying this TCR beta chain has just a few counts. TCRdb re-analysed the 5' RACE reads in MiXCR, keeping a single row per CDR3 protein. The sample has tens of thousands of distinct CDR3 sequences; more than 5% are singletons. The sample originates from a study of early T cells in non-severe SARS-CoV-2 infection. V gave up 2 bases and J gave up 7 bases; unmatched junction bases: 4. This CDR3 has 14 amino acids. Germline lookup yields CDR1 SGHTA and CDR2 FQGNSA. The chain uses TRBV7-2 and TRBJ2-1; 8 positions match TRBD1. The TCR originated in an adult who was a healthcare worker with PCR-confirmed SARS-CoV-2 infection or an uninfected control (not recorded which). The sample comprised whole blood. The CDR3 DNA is TGTGCCAGCAGCTTAAGGACAGGGCGGAATGAGCAGTTCTTC. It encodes CASSLRTGRNEQFF.